The present TCR beta chain was sequenced within a study of beta chain features in type 1 diabetes (dated by TCRdb to between 2017 and 2018). Some background on the complete study: No differences in mean age, gender distribution, total cell number or subset yield were found between patients and healthy donors. A total of roughly 110 million sorted cells were examined across all samples, and the number of cells per subset was strongly correlated with RNA yield. In the study, TCRB repertoires of sorted circulating CD4+ T cell subsets from recently diagnosed type 1 diabetes patients were compared with those of matched healthy donors. Regulatory and stem cell-like memory subsets were isolated from only 8 patients and roughly eight healthy donors, whereas naive and central memory subsets came from all 28 donors. General study outcomes and caveats: Fewer insertions and more nucleotide deletions at VDJ recombination sites were observed in patients with type 1 diabetes, implying thymic rearrangement abnormalities. In all four CD4+ subsets, TCRB CDR3 length was moderately but significantly shorter in type 1 diabetes patients. Naive, central memory and regulatory TCRB repertoires appeared to be more alike among patients than among healthy donors. Shorter templates might have been favored by PCR, but patient and control samples were amplified and corrected together, so both groups would have been affected equally by any skew. Sequencing cDNA rather than genomic DNA could over-represent highly expressing activated cells, although activation and CD3 levels did not differ between groups. Because small numbers of individuals were included in the HLA sub-analyses, any influence of HLA type on TCRB rearrangement was left unresolved.

The entire isolated RNA was reverse transcribed using the High Capacity cDNA Reverse Transcription Kit, and thus expressed TCRB transcripts were sequenced. Deep immunoSEQ sequencing was applied to naive, central memory and regulatory T cell samples, giving an average of about 3.7 million total reads per sample. After sorted cells were lysed in RLT buffer, RNA was extracted with DNase-treated RNeasy Micro or Mini kits, with the choice depending on cell number. To prevent cross-contamination, each cell subset was processed individually, whereas patient and healthy donor samples were processed jointly. TCRB sequences were amplified from cDNA with the immunoSEQ multiplex PCR, producing 87-bp fragments spanning the CDR3 region. Sequencing of the amplicons was done on the Illumina HiSeq platform. Concerning the study's data processing: Synthetic template baselines were used to correct PCR bias computationally, reads within Hamming distance 2 were collapsed, and singletons that could not be merged were discarded. Reads were aligned to IMGT to assign V, D and J genes, CDR3 length, and insertions or deletions at six rearrangement sites. Within each subset, clonotype counts were normalized to the number of sorted cells before true diversity and Gini coefficients were calculated with the tcR R package. The overlap coefficient, calculated on TCRB nucleotide sequences, was used to quantify repertoire sharing. TCRdb's version of the immuneACCESS table is confined to in-frame rearrangements and falls short of the full clone set. An unresolved V gene accounts for under half of the shortfall where checked; the remainder is of unknown origin. The V and J calls and the clone size are those of that table, but D and trimming were determined from the DNA. For this sample there are about 170,000 clones; about 7.9% appear just once. The ten largest clones take up about 0.5% of the sample.

Each donor gave one peripheral blood draw, averaging approximately 120 mL, which was collected into heparinised tubes. Naive, central memory, regulatory and stem cell-like memory CD4+ T cells were sorted on a BD FACSAria II using a panel including CD45RO, CCR7, CD25, CD127, CD95 and CD27. All sorted populations exceeded 95% purity. PBMCs were isolated right away by Lymphoprep density gradient centrifugation and were stained directly, without culture. Samples were stained and sorted in pairs, with one healthy donor and one patient per experiment, so that batch effects were minimized. Trimming removed 5 bases from V and 9 bases from J, leaving 11 bases between the germline ends. From a lookup of the germline V gene, CDR1 and CDR2 are MDHEN and SYDVKM. The CDR3, cysteine through phenylalanine, is 12 amino acids long. The retained sequence is limited to the CDR3, 36 bases, with the frame set at the first base.

Of note for this clone: Its antigen remains undetermined. Base qualities are not provided; no much larger clone lies one nucleotide away.

The rearranged chain carries TRBV28 and TRBJ1-5; the D gene is perhaps TRBD1, from 6 matching bases. The specimen sequenced was central memory CD4+ T cells from blood. The clonotype originates from a man younger than 35 with type 1 diabetes. Read as DNA, the sequence is TGTGCCAGCAGTATAACAGGGAGGCCCCAGCATTTT. Translated, it reads CASSITGRPQHF.